The rows below give T cell receptor beta chains drawn from one sample of a study of shared clonotypes between healthy human individuals. Only in-frame clones appear in the TCRdb table, and some are missing; sequencing was by immunoSEQ multiplex PCR. The data show roughly 2,000,000 clones, around 93% seen once. The specimen was naive CD8+ T cells from PBMCs. Receptor source: a man between 18 and 35 years old in good health. Some clones in this sample may be carry-over from other donors' samples. Both conserved end residues are part of each CDR3. Fields, in order: V gene, J gene, CDR3 protein.

TRBV14,TRBJ2-5,CASSPQGSRETQYF
TRBV7-8,TRBJ2-7,CASIPRGFPSYEQYF
TRBV7-3,TRBJ2-3,CASSDTGFFTDTQYF
TRBV19,TRBJ1-1,CASSIGPRAPAEAFF
TRBV15,TRBJ2-1,CATSFAGGWNEQFF
TRBV4-3,TRBJ2-5,CASSQGQGEVETQYF
TRBV6-5,TRBJ2-7,CASRCPGCEQYF
TRBV7-9,TRBJ2-6,CASSGPGDTVSGANVLTF
TRBV7-9,TRBJ2-5,CASSSPTGGPYGGTQYF
TRBV27,TRBJ1-1,CASSSRVGTEAFF
TRBV19,TRBJ2-3,CASSPRTKDTQYF
TRBV27,TRBJ2-2,CASSLSGGRIPGELFF
TRBV27,TRBJ2-7,CASSFARSYEQYF
TRBV5-4,TRBJ2-2,CASSQGQGWTGELFF
TRBV11-2,TRBJ2-5,CASISHLAGGETQYF
TRBV11-2,TRBJ2-7,CASSSTGTGGSYEQYF
TRBV7-9,TRBJ1-2,CASSLDPGDYGYTF
TRBV7-8,TRBJ1-2,CASSLGDRDLDYGYTF
TRBV6-5,TRBJ2-3,CASRLGGSTDTQYF
TRBV27,TRBJ2-7,CASQKRTGATYEQYF
TRBV27,TRBJ2-1,CASSLWGLNEQFF
TRBV7-7,TRBJ2-3,CASSLAHTDTQYF
TRBV28,TRBJ1-5,CASSKGGSGFNQPQHF
TRBV19,TRBJ2-7,CASSTWETGWFEQYF
TRBV9,TRBJ1-1,CASSAYRADTEAFF
TRBV14,TRBJ2-7,CASSLGQGSYEQYF
TRBV7-3,TRBJ1-2,CASSLTRQGDRYGYTF
TRBV27,TRBJ2-2,CASSLENTGELFF
TRBV2,TRBJ2-3,CAGEGGTFTDTQYF
TRBV7-9,TRBJ2-7,CASSLSTASYEQYF
TRBV18,TRBJ1-1,CASSRDRGRGANTEAFF
TRBV6-5,TRBJ2-5,CASSTWTVQETQYF
TRBV9,TRBJ1-3,CASSVGVAGATGNTIYF
TRBV25-1,TRBJ2-7,CASSGFAQGVYEQYF
TRBV27,TRBJ2-7,CASSFSSGQDYEQYF
TRBV19,TRBJ2-1,CASSSRTTNYNEQFF
TRBV27,TRBJ2-1,CASSSRHPGQSYNEQFF
TRBV15,TRBJ1-4,CATSTGGSEKLFF
TRBV7-9,TRBJ1-2,CASSHTGIPSINYGYTF
TRBV5-6,TRBJ2-1,CASSLEAYNEQFF
TRBV27,TRBJ1-1,CASSLGRQLNTEAFF
TRBV27,TRBJ2-1,CASSTHVGGGSYNEQFF
TRBV10-3,TRBJ1-2,CAISEGGQTNYGYTF
TRBV4-2,TRBJ2-2,CASSHAARQTSVTGELFF
TRBV28,TRBJ2-7,CASSFLGENYEQYF
TRBV2,TRBJ1-1,CASSSRDSPTEAFF
TRBV5-1,TRBJ1-2,CASSLDSTGEANYGYTF
TRBV29-1,TRBJ1-2,CSVDRPASLYGYTF
TRBV7-9,TRBJ2-7,CASSLVFGQGGRREQYF
TRBV7-9,TRBJ2-7,CASSPLGEQYF
TRBV27,TRBJ2-5,CASSLSLAMQETQYF
TRBV10-3,TRBJ1-5,CASRTGMNQPQHF
TRBV10-3,TRBJ2-5,CAISESMAAGASQETQYF
TRBV27,TRBJ2-1,CASTRAGVAGYYNEQFF